Listed here are 30 T cell receptor beta chains from one sample, sequenced in a study of cytomegalovirus exposure and HLA in healthy donors. The PCR contained 60 Vbeta and 13 Jbeta primers. Generated by immunoSEQ multiplex PCR, the TCRdb table keeps only in-frame clones and is missing some. The sample holds approximately 150,000 clones, 68% seen once. The specimen sequenced was PBMCs. The receptors were sampled from a man younger than 40 in good health and CMV-seropositive.

The chain combines TRBV4-1 with TRBJ2-7; 9 bases line up with TRBD2. The CDR3 has 17 amino acids. J lost 5 bases, V lost 0 bases, and 11 bases had no gene match. The germline V gene has CDR1 MGHRA and CDR2 YSYEKL. CDR3 sequence: CASSQELGSGRPHEQYF. The CDR3 DNA reads TGCGCCAGCAGCCAAGAGTTAGGTAGCGGGAGACCCCACGAGCAGTACTTC.

The chain employs TRBV9 and TRBJ2-1; 13 positions match TRBD2. Trimming removed 4 bases from V and 9 bases from J; junction bases left unmatched: 4. Germline lookup yields CDR1 SGDLS and CDR2 YYNGEE. This CDR3 contains 14 residues. CDR3 DNA sequence: TGTGCCAGCAGCCCCACTAGCGGGAGGGTTGAGCAGTTCTTC. Protein sequence: CASSPTSGRVEQFF.

The chain links TRBV19 to TRBJ2-7; TRBD2 is a possible D gene (6 bases). The V end was cut by 4 bases, the J end by 1 base, with 14 bases between. This CDR3 is built from 15 residues. CDR1 is LNHDA, CDR2 SQIVND, per germline (reference sequence). The CDR3 DNA reads as TGTGCCAGTAGTAACCTAGACGGGGGATCCTACGAGCAGTACTTC. This encodes CASSNLDGGSYEQYF.

V and J are TRBV28 and TRBJ2-3; D ambiguous. The V end was cut by 5 bases, the J end by 0 bases, with 9 bases between. This CDR3 is built from 14 residues. CDR1 MDHEN and CDR2 SYDVKM come from the germline V gene. In DNA form, the CDR3 reads TGTGCCAGCAGTGGAGCAGTTAGCACAGATACGCAGTATTTT. It specifies CASSGAVSTDTQYF.

The J gene is TRBJ1-1, the V gene TRBV2; D gene uncertain. Germline CDR1 is SNHLY and CDR2 is FYNNEI. V was shortened by 8 bases and J by 1 base, with 5 bases between the two germline ends. CDR3 size: 11 residues. CDR3 nucleotide sequence: TGTGCCAGCGGAGCGAACACTGAAGCTTTCTTT. This codes for CASGANTEAFF.

J is TRBJ2-2 and V is TRBV11-3; 9 nucleotides align to TRBD2. Germline CDR1 and CDR2: SGHNT and YENEEA. Losses at the gene ends were 2 bases for V and 5 bases for J; bases not matched to a gene: 3. The CDR3 runs 15 residues. The DNA for the CDR3 is TGTGCCAGCAGCTTAATCCTAGCGGGGACCGGGGAGCTGTTTTTT. Its protein is CASSLILAGTGELFF.

This clone was observed a handful of times. CDR3 residues: CAWQGEVTEAFF. DNA for the CDR3: TGTGCCTGGCAGGGGGAGGTGACTGAAGCTTTCTTT. V usage is TRBV30 and J usage is TRBJ1-1; TRBD1 agrees at 7 bases. Unmatched junction bases numbered 5, after V lost 5 bases and J lost 5 bases. CDR1 is GTSNPN, CDR2 SVGIG, per germline (reference sequence). The CDR3 runs 12 residues.

The V gene is TRBV28, the J gene TRBJ2-5; 12 nucleotides match TRBD2. The ends lost 5 bases at V and 4 bases at J; junction bases unmatched: 5. Germline lookup yields CDR1 MDHEN and CDR2 SYDVKM. The CDR3 extends over 15 amino acids. Written as DNA, the CDR3 is TGTGCCAGCAGTGCTACACTAGCGGGAGGAGAGACCCAGTACTTC. This codes for CASSATLAGGETQYF.

The V and J genes are TRBV7-6 and TRBJ1-2; no reliable D call. Germline CDR1 reads SGHVS; CDR2 reads FNYEAQ. Trimming removed 1 base at V and 8 bases at J, with 11 bases between. The CDR3 runs 13 residues. The CDR3 reads CASSLDQMSGYTF. The DNA for the CDR3 is TGTGCCAGCAGCTTAGATCAGATGTCCGGCTACACCTTC. Combining the CDR3 with reference TRBV7-6 and TRBJ1-2 gives the whole variable domain GAGVSQSPRYKVTKRGQDVALRCDPISGHVSLYWYRQALGQGPEFLTYFNYEAQQDKSGLPNDRFSAERPEGSISTLTIQRTEQRDSAMYRCASSLDQMSGYTFGSGTRLTVV.

The chain recombines TRBV10-3 with TRBJ2-4, with D perhaps matching TRBD1 (6 bases). Trimming shortened V by 2 bases and J by 0 bases, and 17 bases separated the two germline ends. This CDR3 has 18 amino acids. CDR1 and CDR2 (germline): ENHRY, SYGVKD. DNA for the CDR3: TGTGCCATCAGTGAGGGGGACACGAGCCTTCTAGCCAAAAACATTCAGTACTTC. Protein sequence: CAISEGDTSLLAKNIQYF.

This chain links TRBV28 with TRBJ2-2; TRBD1 agrees at 9 bases. V was pared by 8 bases and J by 8 bases, with 9 bases of the junction left unmatched. The CDR3 totals 14 residues. Germline V gene data show CDR1 as MDHEN and CDR2 as SYDVKM. CDR3 amino acids: CASGGGTGLGELFF. The CDR3 DNA reads as TGTGCCAGCGGTGGTGGGACAGGGTTGGGGGAGCTGTTTTTT.

This clone occurred once. The rearrangement uses TRBV5-6 and TRBJ2-2; the match to TRBD2 covers 8 bases. CDR3 length: 17 residues. Germline CDR1 is SGHDT and CDR2 is YYEEEE. Germline trimming cut 3 bases from V and 3 bases from J; bases unmatched to any gene: 10. Here the CDR3 DNA reads TGTGCCAGCAGCTCCCGCGGGGGGAGGGATGACACCGGGGAGCTGTTTTTT. This codes for CASSSRGGRDDTGELFF.

CDR3 nucleotide sequence: TGTGCCTGGAGCGCCCCCCCGAGAGGGGGGGAGGAAAGATACGAGCAGTACTTC. Its translation is CAWSAPPRGGEERYEQYF. The chain recombines TRBV30 with TRBJ2-5; possibly TRBD2 for D (7 bases). The DNA end is more similar to TRBJ2-7, so the J call may be wrong. The CDR3 loop spans 18 amino acids. Germline loops: CDR1 GTSNPN, CDR2 SVGIG (reference sequence).

This chain uses TRBV5-6 with TRBJ2-2, with 7 bases lining up with TRBD1. The CDR3 covers 16 residues. J was trimmed by 1 base and V by 2 bases; bases with no gene match: 5. The germline V gene has CDR1 SGHDT and CDR2 YYEEEE. CDR3 nucleotides: TGTGCCAGCAGCTTATTTGGGACAGTGAACACCGGGGAGCTGTTTTTT. It specifies CASSLFGTVNTGELFF.

This sequence joins TRBV11-3 and TRBJ1-2; D is perhaps TRBD1 (5 bases). The CDR3 totals 14 residues. Trimming cost V 3 bases and J 8 bases, with 16 bases left between them. The germline V gene has CDR1 SGHNT and CDR2 YENEEA. The CDR3 here is CASSFPQGHGGYTF. In nucleotides, the CDR3 is TGTGCCAGCAGCTTTCCTCAGGGTCATGGGGGCTACACCTTC.

The V gene is TRBV19, the J gene TRBJ1-2; 8 bases are shared with TRBD1. Germline V CDR1 and CDR2: LNHDA, SQIVND (reference sequence). V lost 8 bases, J lost 7 bases, and 6 bases stayed unmatched. CDR3 size: 12 residues. This CDR3 reads CASSGQAGGYTF. In DNA, the CDR3 is TGTGCCAGTTCGGGACAGGCGGGTGGCTACACCTTC.

The J gene is TRBJ2-7, the V gene TRBV6-5, with D possibly TRBD2 on 6 matching bases. CDR1 is MNHEY, CDR2 SVGAGI, per germline. The CDR3 covers 16 residues. V was cut by 2 bases and J by 4 bases, with 18 bases left in between. CDR3 amino acids: CASSYEGQGGFYEQYF. Written as DNA, the CDR3 is TGTGCCAGCAGTTACGAGGGTCAGGGAGGATTTTACGAGCAGTACTTC.

The J gene is TRBJ2-3, the V gene TRBV9, with D uncertain. The V and J ends lost 0 bases and 0 bases respectively, with 8 bases between them. CDR3 length: 15 residues. Germline assignment: CDR1 SGDLS and CDR2 YYNGEE. The CDR3 DNA sequence: TGTGCCAGCAGCGTAGATCCAGCGAGCACAGATACGCAGTATTTT. Its translation: CASSVDPASTDTQYF.

The V call is TRBV4-1, the J call TRBJ2-7; D is perhaps TRBD2 (5 bases). V lost 1 base, J lost 4 bases, and 11 bases lay in between. Germline loops: CDR1 MGHRA, CDR2 YSYEKL. CDR3 size: 14 residues. This CDR3 reads CASSQAREWYEQYF. CDR3 DNA sequence: TGCGCCAGCAGCCAAGCTAGGGAGTGGTACGAGCAGTACTTC.

The chain has TRBV9 and TRBJ2-3; the D gene is possibly TRBD2 (6 bases). The CDR3 sequence is 14 residues long. Trimming removed 2 bases from V and 0 bases from J, with 7 bases in between. Germline CDR1 and CDR2: SGDLS and YYNGEE. In DNA form, the CDR3 reads TGTGCCAGCAGCGTCAGCGGGAGCACAGATACGCAGTATTTT. Translating it yields CASSVSGSTDTQYF. Variable domain in full (rest from reference TRBV9 and TRBJ2-3): DSGVTQTPKHLITATGQRVTLRCSPRSGDLSVYWYQQSLDQGLQFLIQYYNGEERAKGNILERFSAQQFPDLHSELNLSSLELGDSALYFCASSVSGSTDTQYFGPGTRLTVL.

The rearrangement uses TRBV4-1 and TRBJ1-2, with D uncertain. Germline V gene sequence: CDR1 MGHRA, CDR2 YSYEKL. Trimming removed 0 bases from V and 13 bases from J, with 15 bases in between. The CDR3 totals 13 residues. The CDR3 region is CASSQERGTAGTF. The CDR3 coding sequence is TGCGCCAGCAGCCAAGAAAGAGGAACCGCCGGCACCTTC.

The genes are TRBV5-1 and TRBJ2-1; D call uncertain. Deletions cut 4 bases from V and 9 bases from J, with 14 bases between. There are 13 residues in the CDR3. The germline CDR1 and CDR2 sequences are SGHRS and YFSETQ. The DNA for the CDR3 is TGCGCCAGCAGCCCACCTCGCGTCTCTGAGCAGTTCTTC. Its translation: CASSPPRVSEQFF. Based on the CDR3 plus reference TRBV5-1 and TRBJ2-1, the full variable domain is KAGVTQTPRYLIKTRGQQVTLSCSPISGHRSVSWYQQTPGQGLQFLFEYFSETQRNKGNFPGRFSGRQFSNSRSEMNVSTLELGDSALYLCASSPPRVSEQFFGPGTRLTVL.

In its sample, this clone was seen a few times. The gene calls are TRBV2 and TRBJ1-4; 7 bases agree with TRBD1. The CDR3 runs to 15 residues. V dropped 6 bases and J dropped 8; count of bases not matched to a gene: 12. From germline, CDR1 is SNHLY and CDR2 FYNNEI. CDR3 protein: CASRNLQGSGEKLFF. CDR3 DNA sequence: TGTGCCAGCAGAAACTTACAGGGGAGTGGGGAAAAACTGTTTTTT.

CDR3 nucleotides: TGTGCCAGCAGCTCCGTCCTAATGGGGTGGGGCAACACTGAAGCTTTCTTT. This encodes CASSSVLMGWGNTEAFF. J is TRBJ1-1 and V is TRBV5-5; D is possibly TRBD1 (5 bases). Germline V gene sequence: CDR1 SGHKS, CDR2 YYEKEE (reference sequence). The CDR3 sequence is 17 residues long. Trimming stripped 3 bases from V and 2 bases from J, with 20 bases between. The full variable domain, in which reference TRBV5-5 and TRBJ1-1 provide the parts outside the CDR3, is DAGVTQSPTHLIKTRGQQVTLRCSPISGHKSVSWYQQVLGQGPQFIFQYYEKEERGRGNFPDRFSARQFPNYSSELNVNALLLGDSALYLCASSSVLMGWGNTEAFFGQGTRLTVV.

About this clone itself: This specimen includes other DNA sequences encoding the same CDR3. The rearrangement uses TRBV27 and TRBJ2-7, with TRBD2 identical over 11 bases. Trimming took 5 bases from V and 2 from J; bases not matched to a gene: 8. This CDR3 has 16 residues. Germline V gene data show CDR1 as MNHEY and CDR2 as SMNVEV (reference sequence). As DNA, the CDR3 is TGTGCCAGCAGTCCACGACTAGCGGGGCCTACCTACGAGCAGTACTTC. As protein: CASSPRLAGPTYEQYF.

J is TRBJ2-1 and V is TRBV6-5; TRBD1 agrees at 8 bases. Germline CDR1 and CDR2: MNHEY and SVGAGI. The CDR3 loop spans 13 amino acids. V lost 6 bases to trimming and J lost 10 bases; unmatched junction nucleotides: 8. As DNA, the CDR3 is TGTGCCAGCAGGCCGGGACAGGCGACCGAGCAGTTCTTC. It yields the protein CASRPGQATEQFF.

The rearrangement links TRBV6-5 to TRBJ2-1, with D possibly matching TRBD1 (5 bases). Trimming cost V 6 bases and J 7 bases, with 16 bases left between them. This CDR3 spans 14 amino acids. Germline CDR1 reads MNHEY; CDR2 reads SVGAGI. As DNA, the CDR3 is TGTGCCAGCAGCGAAGGGGCAGGGTTGAATGAGCAGTTCTTC. Its protein is CASSEGAGLNEQFF.

The V and J genes are TRBV30 and TRBJ1-6; no clear D gene. Deletions cut 3 bases from V and 4 bases from J, with 16 bases between. This CDR3 spans 16 amino acids. In germline, CDR1 is GTSNPN, CDR2 SVGIG (reference sequence). In DNA, the CDR3 is TGTGCCTGGAGGGGAGATTTGGCTGAGTATAATTCACCCCTCCACTTT. This translates into CAWRGDLAEYNSPLHF.

CDR3 loop: CAISGSGTSGSSQYF. The CDR3 bases are TGTGCCATCAGTGGCTCCGGGACTAGCGGGAGTTCGCAGTACTTC. This chain connects TRBV10-3 to TRBJ2-7; 14 bases map to TRBD2. The ends lost 4 bases at V and 9 bases at J; junction bases unmatched: 8. Germline CDR1 ENHRY, CDR2 SYGVKD. This CDR3 has 15 amino acids.

This clone has just a few counts. The rearrangement uses TRBV28 and TRBJ2-1; D is perhaps TRBD1 (6 bases). The CDR3 is 14 residues long. CDR1 is MDHEN, CDR2 SYDVKM, per germline. Deletions cut 5 bases from V and 8 bases from J, with 16 bases between. In DNA, the CDR3 is TGTGCCAGCAGTACCCCCACAGGGATCCATGAGCAGTTCTTC. This gives the protein CASSTPTGIHEQFF.